The entry that follows covers one T cell receptor (beta chain) sequence. What it binds is not known. The data stem from a study of blood T cells in healthy people across ages. Regarding the study as a whole: In older individuals, TCR beta diversity per million T cells was lower, falling roughly linearly with age. The long-lived group displayed more naive CD4+ cells, plus higher diversity, than the aged donors did.

Together with a sample-barcoded 5' primer, a J-beta primer mix was included in a second PCR lasting about 7 to 11 cycles. Each cDNA molecule carried a tag from a template-switch adaptor that contained 12 random nucleotides. TCRdb fed the 5' RACE reads into MiXCR, producing one record per CDR3 protein. The table includes about 900,000 distinct CDR3 sequences, approximately 67% detected once. CDR1 is LGHNA, CDR2 YSLEER, per germline. CDR3 length: 14 residues. V dropped 0 bases and J dropped 2 bases, with 5 bases sitting between them. This chain connects TRBV4-3 to TRBJ2-1; D unclear. This clonotype was obtained from a man aged 30 to 45 in good health. Sample: blood. The CDR3 sequence: CASSQEVTYNEQFF. DNA of the CDR3: TGCGCCAGCAGCCAAGAGGTCACCTACAATGAGCAGTTCTTC.